The 23 T cell receptor beta chains below all came from one sample that was sequenced in a study of OX40 agonist ivuxolimab in advanced cancers. Produced via immunoSEQ multiplex PCR; TCRdb's table is partial and in-frame only. The table shows just under 65,000 clones, with just under 85% occurring only once. Sequencing was performed on CD4+ or CD8+ T cells sorted from blood, taken in a trial of the OX40 agonist ivuxolimab. The receptors derive from an adult with an advanced solid tumor such as melanoma, head and neck, liver or kidney cancer.

V usage is TRBV5-5 and J usage is TRBJ2-7; D possibly corresponds to TRBD1 (6 bases). Germline V gene lookup returns CDR1 SGHKS and CDR2 YYEKEE (reference sequence). This CDR3 spans 15 amino acids. V was cut by 7 bases and J by 3 bases, with 20 bases left in between. The CDR3 loop reads CASGLSWTAVYEQYF. CDR3 nucleotide sequence: TGTGCCAGCGGACTCTCCTGGACAGCAGTCTACGAGCAGTACTTC.

The chain recombines TRBV2 with TRBJ2-5, with no clear D. The germline CDR1 and CDR2 sequences are SNHLY and FYNNEI. The V end lost 6 bases, the J end lost 5 bases, and 13 bases lay between the germline ends. The CDR3 extends over 13 amino acids. DNA for the CDR3: TGTGCCAGCAGGCCCGACCGGGCGGAGACCCAGTACTTC. Amino acid sequence: CASRPDRAETQYF.

This clone occurred once. This chain links TRBV28 with TRBJ2-6; tentative D call: TRBD2 (6 bases). V lost 5 bases and J lost 1, with 18 bases in between. The CDR3 has 18 residues. CDR1 and CDR2 (germline): MDHEN, SYDVKM. The CDR3 bases are TGTGCCAGCAGTCCAAGGAGGGGTGGGTTGTCTGGGGCCAACGTCCTGACTTTC. As protein: CASSPRRGGLSGANVLTF.

This chain connects TRBV19 to TRBJ2-1; perhaps TRBD1 as D (6 bases). Per the germline V gene, CDR1 is LNHDA and CDR2 is SQIVND (reference sequence). Deletions cut 2 bases from V and 8 bases from J, with 13 bases between. This CDR3 has 14 residues. CDR3 DNA sequence: TGTGCCAGTAGTATAATGGGCAGGGGTGATGAGCAGTTCTTC. Amino acid sequence: CASSIMGRGDEQFF.

This sequence joins TRBV7-2 and TRBJ2-6; 7 bases align to TRBD2. Losses at the gene ends were 3 bases for V and 3 bases for J; bases not matched to a gene: 5. Germline CDR1 reads SGHTA; CDR2 reads FQGNSA. CDR3 length equals 16 residues. The CDR3 here is CASSFGGSSGANVLTF. CDR3 nucleotide sequence: TGTGCCAGCAGCTTCGGCGGGAGCAGTGGGGCCAACGTCCTGACTTTC.

The V gene is TRBV5-4, the J gene TRBJ1-6, with unresolved D. This CDR3 region has 14 residues. Germline CDR1 SGHNT, CDR2 YYREEE (reference sequence). Trimming removed 3 bases at V and 7 bases at J, with 11 bases between. CDR3 amino acids: CASSSASRNSPLHF. The CDR3 nucleotides read TGTGCCAGCAGCTCGGCCTCCAGGAATTCACCCCTCCACTTT. Combining the CDR3 with reference TRBV5-4 and TRBJ1-6 gives the whole variable domain ETGVTQSPTHLIKTRGQQVTLRCSSQSGHNTVSWYQQALGQGPQFIFQYYREEENGRGNFPPRFSGLQFPNYSSELNVNALELDDSALYLCASSSASRNSPLHFGNGTRLTVT.

The chain joins TRBV18 to TRBJ2-5, with unresolved D. With 1 base removed from V and 4 bases from J, the gap between germline ends came to 10 bases. CDR3 length: 14 residues. Germline values: CDR1 KGHSH, CDR2 LQKENI. Written as DNA, the CDR3 is TGTGCCAGCTCACCACAGGGCCCGGGAGAGACCCAGTACTTC. Translated: CASSPQGPGETQYF.

This clone came up once. The J gene is TRBJ1-2, the V gene TRBV7-9, with a weak D call TRBD1 (6 bases). This CDR3 comprises 17 residues. Trimming shortened V by 0 bases and J by 6 bases, and 20 bases separated the two germline ends. Germline CDR1 reads SEHNR; CDR2 reads FQNEAQ (reference sequence). The CDR3 region is CASSLALGTRALHGYTF. CDR3 bases: TGTGCCAGCAGCTTAGCGTTGGGGACAAGGGCCCTACATGGCTACACCTTC.

The J gene is TRBJ1-1, the V gene TRBV5-1; D call uncertain. V was clipped by 2 bases and J by 1 base, with 6 bases between them. The CDR3 length is 13 residues. Germline V gene data show CDR1 as SGHRS and CDR2 as YFSETQ. DNA of the CDR3: TGCGCCAGCAGCTTCACATGGAACACTGAAGCTTTCTTT. The encoded protein is CASSFTWNTEAFF.

This chain joins TRBV9 and TRBJ2-7; D gene unclear. V lost 0 bases and J lost 0, with 7 bases in between. Germline-derived CDR1 and CDR2 are SGDLS and YYNGEE. CDR3 length: 14 residues. CDR3 sequence (DNA): TGTGCCAGCAGCGTAGAGAAGTACTCCTACGAGCAGTACTTC. This gives the protein CASSVEKYSYEQYF.

This chain connects TRBV7-2 to TRBJ1-2; no clear D gene. The CDR3 length is 13 residues. The V gene's germline CDR1 is SGHTA and CDR2 FQGNSA. The V gene lost 2 bases and the J gene lost 8 bases, with 12 bases spanning the gap. CDR3 sequence: CASSLPSIEGYTF. The CDR3 nucleotides are TGTGCCAGCAGCTTACCTAGTATAGAGGGCTACACCTTC.

The gene calls are TRBV4-2 and TRBJ2-3; D assignment may be TRBD1 or TRBD2 (5 bases each). Germline CDR1 is LGHNA and CDR2 is YNFKEQ. Trimming left V 5 bases short and J 4 bases short, with 13 bases between. The CDR3 spans 14 residues. The CDR3 nucleotides are TGTGCCAGCAGCTGGGGGTCCCCTCCAGATACGCAGTATTTT. Translating it yields CASSWGSPPDTQYF.

The rearrangement joins TRBV19 to TRBJ1-2; possibly TRBD1 for D (6 bases). Trimming removed 4 bases at V and 4 bases at J, with 10 bases between. The germline V gene has CDR1 LNHDA and CDR2 SQIVND (reference sequence). The CDR3 has 13 residues. For the CDR3, the DNA is TGTGCCAGTAGTACCGGACAGATCTATGGCTACACCTTC. Amino acids: CASSTGQIYGYTF. Drawing the rest from reference TRBV19 and TRBJ1-2, the complete variable domain is DGGITQSPKYLFRKEGQNVTLSCEQNLNHDAMYWYRQDPGQGLRLIYYSQIVNDFQKGDIAEGYSVSREKKESFPLTVTSAQKNPTAFYLCASSTGQIYGYTFGSGTRLTVV.

The chain uses TRBV5-1 and TRBJ2-5; 9 bases agree with TRBD1. V shed 0 bases, J shed 3 bases, and the junction held 3 bases outside the gene matches. Per germline, CDR1 SGHRS and CDR2 YFSETQ. The CDR3 sequence is 15 residues long. The CDR3 here is CASSLGGQGKETQYF. CDR3 coding DNA: TGCGCCAGCAGCTTGGGTGGACAGGGGAAAGAGACCCAGTACTTC.

The chain uses TRBV5-4 and TRBJ2-7; D is undetermined. V dropped 0 bases and J dropped 1 base, with 8 bases sitting between them. The CDR3 totals 14 residues. Germline loops: CDR1 SGHNT, CDR2 YYREEE (reference sequence). As DNA, the CDR3 is TGTGCCAGCAGCTTGGATGCAGGATCCTACGAGCAGTACTTC. It yields the protein CASSLDAGSYEQYF.

In the case of this clone: Germline and junction disagree at one end, which may indicate a read error. The chain has TRBV4-3 and TRBJ2-3, with 9 positions matching TRBD1. The CDR3 spans 15 residues. Germline loops: CDR1 LGHNA, CDR2 YSLEER. The CDR3 nucleotides read TGCACCAGCAGCCCCGGGACAGGGTACACAGATACGCAGTATTTT. It specifies CTSSPGTGYTDTQYF.

The chain employs TRBV7-2 and TRBJ2-5, with unresolved D. The better agreement between TRBJ2-7 and the DNA end casts doubt on the J call. The CDR3 contains 14 residues. The V gene's germline CDR1 is SGHTA and CDR2 FQGNSA. The CDR3 DNA follows: TGTGCCAGCAGCTTATCCTGGCAGGCGTACGAGCAGTACTTC. Protein sequence: CASSLSWQAYEQYF.

The J gene is TRBJ2-1, the V gene TRBV4-1, with 7 nucleotides matching TRBD2. CDR1 is MGHRA and CDR2 is YSYEKL in the germline V gene. The ends lost 4 bases at V and 7 bases at J; junction bases unmatched: 10. This CDR3 contains 15 residues. Written as DNA, the CDR3 is TGCGCCAGCAGCCTCCGGACGGGAGGAAGAAATGAGCAGTTCTTC. Its protein product is CASSLRTGGRNEQFF.

This chain joins TRBV29-1 and TRBJ1-5, with a possible D match to TRBD1 (6 bases). CDR3 length equals 13 residues. Germline CDR1 reads SQVTM; CDR2 reads ANQGSEA. V was clipped by 4 bases and J by 3 bases, with 10 bases between them. CDR3 nucleotide sequence: TGCAGCGTTGGGCAGGGGCCCAATCAGCCCCAGCATTTT. Encoded protein: CSVGQGPNQPQHF.

The rearrangement joins TRBV7-3 to TRBJ2-3, with D uncertain. Germline assignment: CDR1 SGHTA and CDR2 FQGTGA. The CDR3 totals 13 residues. V dropped 2 bases and J dropped 6 bases, with 9 bases sitting between them. The CDR3 loop reads CASSLGPLDTQYF. The CDR3 nucleotides are TGTGCCAGCAGCTTAGGGCCTCTTGATACGCAGTATTTT. The variable domain in full, completed from reference TRBV7-3 and TRBJ2-3, reads GAGVSQTPSNKVTEKGKYVELRCDPISGHTALYWYRQSLGQGPEFLIYFQGTGAADDSGLPNDRFFAVRPEGSVSTLKIQRTERGDSAVYLCASSLGPLDTQYFGPGTRLTVL.

The chain uses TRBV10-3 and TRBJ2-3; D not resolved. The CDR3 runs to 12 residues. V lost 1 base and J lost 2, with 1 base in between. Germline V gives CDR1 ENHRY, CDR2 SYGVKD. The CDR3 nucleotides are TGTGCCATCAGTGAGTTCACAGATACGCAGTATTTT. Translating gives CAISEFTDTQYF.

In its sample, this clone was seen once. The chain uses TRBV5-1 and TRBJ1-1; 9 bases are shared with TRBD1. V shed 6 bases, J shed 5 bases, and the junction held 8 bases outside the gene matches. The length of the CDR3 is 14 residues. Germline CDR1 SGHRS, CDR2 YFSETQ. The CDR3 is CASTPGTGQTEAFF. The CDR3 nucleotides are TGCGCCAGCACCCCCGGGACAGGGCAAACTGAAGCTTTCTTT.

The chain links TRBV5-1 to TRBJ1-1, with 10 bases identical to TRBD1. This CDR3 contains 16 residues. Germline-derived CDR1 and CDR2 are SGHRS and YFSETQ. V gave up 4 bases and J gave up 0 bases; unmatched junction bases: 6. The CDR3 sequence is CASSLETGGVNTEAFF. The DNA for the CDR3 is TGCGCCAGCAGCCTAGAGACAGGGGGCGTGAACACTGAAGCTTTCTTT.